The 7 T cell receptor beta chains below were found in one sample sequenced in a study of high-grade serous ovarian cancer treatment subgroups. Tumor tissue was taken before any definitive surgery or chemotherapy was given. The table came from immunoSEQ multiplex PCR; TCRdb's copy has only in-frame clones and leaves some out. This sample has roughly 10,000 clones, with around four fifths found just once. The sample comprised tumor tissue. Every receptor here comes from a human donor with high-grade serous ovarian cancer.

This clone occurred a few times. The chain has TRBV21-1 and TRBJ2-7; the table's D call TRBD2 went unverified against the DNA. TRBV21-1 is a pseudogene locus. CDR3 length: 16 residues. The CDR3 sequence is CASSKDYPFSSYEQYF. The CDR3 nucleotides are TGTGCCAGCAGCAAAGACTACCCCTTTTCCTCTTACGAGCAGTACTTC.

V and J are TRBV5-5 and TRBJ2-1; D ambiguous. The CDR3 has 14 residues. Germline V lookup: CDR1 SGHKS, CDR2 YYEKEE (reference sequence). Trimming took off 5 bases at V and 5 bases at J, with 14 bases between the two ends. The CDR3 bases are TGTGCCAGCAGGGCCCCATCAGTGAACAATGAGCAGTTCTTC. Its translation: CASRAPSVNNEQFF.

The chain uses TRBV27 and TRBJ2-3, with D maybe TRBD2 (5 bases). CDR1 and CDR2 from the germline V gene are MNHEY and SMNVEV (reference sequence). The CDR3 consists of 13 residues. Trimming removed 4 bases from V and 3 bases from J, with 8 bases in between. The CDR3, as DNA: TGTGCCAGCAGTTCACTAGTGACAGATACGCAGTATTTT. As protein: CASSSLVTDTQYF.

The J gene is TRBJ2-5, the V gene TRBV2, with D perhaps matching TRBD1 or TRBD2 (6 bases each). This CDR3 is 15 amino acids long. Germline V lookup: CDR1 SNHLY, CDR2 FYNNEI. V lost 7 bases, J lost 5 bases, and 20 bases lay in between. CDR3: CASTKGGTPQETQYF. The CDR3 nucleotides are TGTGCCAGCACGAAGGGGGGAACCCCTCAGGAGACCCAGTACTTC.

The chain links TRBV18 to TRBJ2-7, with D perhaps assigned TRBD1 or TRBD2 (5 bases each). V lost 6 bases, J lost 6 bases, and 18 bases lay in between. CDR1 is KGHSH and CDR2 is LQKENI in the germline V gene. The CDR3 has 14 residues. CDR3 in amino acids: CASSSGTPTLEQYF. The CDR3 coding sequence is TGTGCCAGCTCCTCCGGGACCCCTACGCTCGAGCAGTACTTC.

The V gene is TRBV28, the J gene TRBJ2-7; possible D gene TRBD1, 5 bases. The germline gives CDR1 MDHEN, CDR2 SYDVKM. The CDR3 has 16 residues. The V end was cut by 4 bases, the J end by 0 bases, with 16 bases between. The DNA for the CDR3 is TGTGCCAGCAGTTCTGGACAATCCGTTAGCTCCTACGAGCAGTACTTC. Its translation is CASSSGQSVSSYEQYF.

J is TRBJ2-3 and V is TRBV27; 7 positions agree with TRBD1. Germline CDR1 MNHEY, CDR2 SMNVEV (reference sequence). This CDR3 is built from 16 residues. With V trimmed by 10 bases and J by 0 bases, 13 bases remained unmatched. The CDR3 nucleotides read TGTGCCACCCGCAAGGGGGCCACTGCTAGCACAGATACGCAGTATTTT. Encoded protein: CATRKGATASTDTQYF.